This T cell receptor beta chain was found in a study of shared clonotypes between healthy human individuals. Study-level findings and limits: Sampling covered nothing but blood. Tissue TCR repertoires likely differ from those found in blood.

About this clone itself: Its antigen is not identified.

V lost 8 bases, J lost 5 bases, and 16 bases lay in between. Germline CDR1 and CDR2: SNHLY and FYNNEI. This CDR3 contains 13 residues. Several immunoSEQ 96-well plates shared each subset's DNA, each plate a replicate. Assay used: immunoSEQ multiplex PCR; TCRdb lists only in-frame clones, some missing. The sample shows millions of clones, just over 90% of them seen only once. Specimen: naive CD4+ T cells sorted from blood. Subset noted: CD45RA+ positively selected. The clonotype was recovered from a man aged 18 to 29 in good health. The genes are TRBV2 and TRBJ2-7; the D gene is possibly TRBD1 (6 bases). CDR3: CASVQGEIDEQYF. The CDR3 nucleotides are TGTGCCAGCGTACAGGGAGAGATCGACGAGCAGTACTTC.